A selection of T cell receptor beta chains follows, all from one sample in a study of T-cell reconstitution after alpha-beta-depleted transplantation in children. TCRdb recomputed calls from the PCR reads with MiXCR, one row per CDR3 protein. The table includes around 250,000 distinct CDR3 sequences, 9.9% detected once. The source was PBMCs from the stem cell graft donor, collected from the stem cell graft. Receptor source: a human donor who donated a stem cell graft to a child with SCID. CDR3s include the opening cysteine and the closing phenylalanine or tryptophan.

v_gene	CDR3aa
TRBV2	CASSLSGQGYEQYF
TRBV7-9	CASSSRRNYEQYF
TRBV6-1	CASSVDGVLLRNTIYF
TRBV12-3/TRBV12-4	CASSPDRKTEAFF
TRBV5-1	CASSLAPGCCYGYTF
TRBV18	CASSVWDTNTGELFF
TRBV12-3/TRBV12-4	CASSRGAPKVVYEQYF
TRBV2	CASSPQGGATNEKLFF
TRBV11-2	CASSLNPLRYQRGSYNEQFF
TRBV5-1	CASSLPGQGNTGELFF
TRBV12-3/TRBV12-4	CASSLHQNIQYF
TRBV14	CASSQGFGGSYEQYF
TRBV5-1	CASSLAPGADTQYF
TRBV9	CASSFGGLDEQYF
TRBV9	CASSVDRLPGLAINEQFF
TRBV20-1	CSAREPIPTGFNGETQYF
TRBV27	CASSTRLAGAPNEQFF